These T cell receptor beta chains were read from a single sample in a study of T cell repertoires in cytomegalovirus infection. Their cognate antigens are unknown. TCRdb re-analysed the reads in MiXCR, keeping a single row per CDR3 protein. The sample lists some 800,000 distinct CDR3 sequences; about 27% were seen once. Sequencing used cultured CD8+ T cells from PBMCs, obtained from culture after CMV antigen stimulation. The receptors stem from a human donor in good health (CMV status not recorded). Some clones in this sample may be carry-over from other donors' samples. Each CDR3 is given with its conserved first and last residue. D genes are given only for firm matches. Expanded clones get a size class; other rows say once, few or many, or leave the size out.

J gene: TRBJ1-3
clone size: .
V gene: TRBV6-5
D gene: TRBD1
CDR3 protein: CASGFTGASTIYF
CDR3 DNA: TGTGCCAGCGGATTTACAGGGGCGAGCACCATATATTTT

J gene: TRBJ1-1
clone size: .
V gene: TRBV12-5
D gene: .
CDR3 protein: CASVQGEAFF
CDR3 DNA: TGTGCTAGTGTTCAGGGGGAAGCTTTCTTT

J gene: TRBJ2-2
clone size: few
V gene: TRBV19
D gene: TRBD2
CDR3 protein: CASSLLAEGGTGELFF
CDR3 DNA: TGTGCCAGTAGTCTACTAGCGGAGGGTGGCACCGGGGAGCTGTTTTTT

J gene: TRBJ1-4
clone size: .
V gene: TRBV7-2
D gene: .
CDR3 protein: CASSFGGWSFNEKLFF
CDR3 DNA: TGTGCCAGCAGCTTCGGGGGGTGGAGTTTCAATGAAAAACTGTTTTTT

J gene: TRBJ2-5
clone size: .
V gene: TRBV7-2
D gene: .
CDR3 protein: CASSWSGVETQYF
CDR3 DNA: TGTGCCAGCAGCTGGTCGGGGGTAGAGACCCAGTACTTC

J gene: TRBJ2-1
clone size: .
V gene: TRBV19
D gene: .
CDR3 protein: CASSITVVRLYNEQFF
CDR3 DNA: TGTGCCAGTAGTATAACAGTAGTACGGCTTTACAATGAGCAGTTCTTC

J gene: TRBJ2-2
clone size: .
V gene: TRBV5-1
D gene: .
CDR3 protein: CASSLAPTGAGELFF
CDR3 DNA: TGCGCCAGCAGCTTGGCTCCTACCGGGGCCGGGGAGCTGTTTTTT

J gene: TRBJ2-2
clone size: .
V gene: TRBV5-6
D gene: .
CDR3 protein: CASSRGFTGELFF
CDR3 DNA: TGTGCCAGCAGCCGAGGATTTACCGGGGAGCTGTTTTTT

J gene: TRBJ2-7
clone size: .
V gene: TRBV27
D gene: .
CDR3 protein: CASSFIGRVYEQYF
CDR3 DNA: TGTGCCAGCAGTTTCATCGGCAGGGTCTACGAGCAGTACTTC

J gene: TRBJ1-4
clone size: .
V gene: TRBV7-2
D gene: TRBD1
CDR3 protein: CASSPWGQGYEKLFF
CDR3 DNA: TGTGCCAGCAGCCCCTGGGGACAGGGCTACGAAAAACTGTTTTTT

J gene: TRBJ2-2
clone size: few
V gene: TRBV28
D gene: .
CDR3 protein: CASSPRFNGELFF
CDR3 DNA: TGTGCCAGCAGTCCCCGGTTCAACGGGGAGCTGTTTTTT

J gene: TRBJ1-1
clone size: few
V gene: TRBV29-1
D gene: TRBD1
CDR3 protein: CSVEDLTGRSSTEAFF
CDR3 DNA: TGCAGCGTTGAAGATCTGACAGGGCGCAGTAGCACTGAAGCTTTCTTT

J gene: TRBJ2-3
clone size: .
V gene: TRBV29-1
D gene: .
CDR3 protein: CSVEGSGTPGPDTQYF
CDR3 DNA: TGCAGCGTTGAGGGATCCGGGACGCCGGGCCCAGATACGCAGTATTTT

J gene: TRBJ1-1
clone size: few
V gene: TRBV12-3/TRBV12-4
D gene: .
CDR3 protein: CASRPPGGLNTEAFF
CDR3 DNA: TGTGCCAGCAGACCCCCGGGGGGACTGAACACTGAAGCTTTCTTT

J gene: TRBJ2-5
clone size: .
V gene: TRBV2
D gene: TRBD2
CDR3 protein: CARAGTSGGVRETQYF
CDR3 DNA: TGTGCCAGGGCCGGGACTAGCGGGGGGGTCAGGGAGACCCAGTACTTC

J gene: TRBJ1-5
clone size: many
V gene: TRBV19
D gene: TRBD1
CDR3 protein: CASSTWDRNQPQHF
CDR3 DNA: TGTGCCAGTAGTACCTGGGACAGGAATCAGCCCCAGCATTTT

J gene: TRBJ1-4
clone size: .
V gene: TRBV7-9
D gene: .
CDR3 protein: CASSLEGGIYLQAANEKLFF
CDR3 DNA: TGTGCCAGCAGCTTAGAGGGGGGCATCTATCTTCAAGCGGCTAATGAAAAACTGTTTTTT

J gene: TRBJ2-1
clone size: few
V gene: TRBV7-9
D gene: TRBD2
CDR3 protein: CASSWLAGGPAYNEQFF
CDR3 DNA: TGTGCCAGCAGCTGGCTAGCGGGGGGCCCCGCCTACAATGAGCAGTTCTTC

J gene: TRBJ1-1
clone size: .
V gene: TRBV13
D gene: TRBD1
CDR3 protein: CASSSSNRGVHEAFF
CDR3 DNA: TGTGCCAGCAGCTCGTCAAACAGGGGGGTGCACGAAGCTTTCTTT

J gene: TRBJ1-4
clone size: .
V gene: TRBV12-3/TRBV12-4
D gene: .
CDR3 protein: CASRFEGRINEKLFF
CDR3 DNA: TGTGCCAGCAGATTCGAGGGGCGGATTAATGAAAAACTGTTTTTT

J gene: TRBJ1-2
clone size: few
V gene: TRBV4-1
D gene: TRBD1
CDR3 protein: CASSPQGARDYGYTF
CDR3 DNA: TGCGCCAGCAGCCCACAGGGGGCTAGGGACTATGGCTACACCTTC

J gene: TRBJ1-5
clone size: few
V gene: TRBV10-2
D gene: TRBD1
CDR3 protein: CASSATDRGGNQPQHF
CDR3 DNA: TGCGCCAGCAGTGCCACCGACAGGGGAGGCAATCAGCCCCAGCATTTT

J gene: TRBJ1-1
clone size: few
V gene: TRBV19
D gene: TRBD1
CDR3 protein: CASSMKGTANTEAFF
CDR3 DNA: TGTGCCAGTAGTATGAAGGGGACAGCGAACACTGAAGCTTTCTTT

J gene: TRBJ2-1
clone size: many
V gene: TRBV7-7
D gene: .
CDR3 protein: CASSPSQGYNEQFF
CDR3 DNA: TGTGCTAGCAGCCCATCACAGGGCTACAATGAGCAGTTCTTC

J gene: TRBJ2-3
clone size: few
V gene: TRBV6-5
D gene: .
CDR3 protein: CASPTRDTQYF
CDR3 DNA: TGTGCCAGCCCAACCAGGGATACGCAGTATTTT

J gene: TRBJ1-5
clone size: .
V gene: TRBV7-9
D gene: .
CDR3 protein: CASSRTVDSNQPQHF
CDR3 DNA: TGTGCCAGCAGCCGGACTGTGGATAGCAATCAGCCCCAGCATTTT

J gene: TRBJ2-2
clone size: few
V gene: TRBV2
D gene: TRBD2
CDR3 protein: CAGRGGRTGELFF
CDR3 DNA: TGTGCCGGCCGGGGGGGGAGGACCGGGGAGCTGTTTTTT

J gene: TRBJ2-1
clone size: few
V gene: TRBV20-1
D gene: .
CDR3 protein: CSARDLGRTSYNEQFF
CDR3 DNA: TGCAGTGCTAGAGATCTAGGCAGGACCTCCTACAATGAGCAGTTCTTC

J gene: TRBJ1-1
clone size: few
V gene: TRBV12-3/TRBV12-4
D gene: .
CDR3 protein: CASRTLGDTEAFF
CDR3 DNA: TGTGCCAGCAGGACCTTGGGGGACACTGAAGCTTTCTTT

J gene: TRBJ2-1
clone size: few
V gene: TRBV28
D gene: .
CDR3 protein: CASSPVRPIPDYNEQFF
CDR3 DNA: TGTGCCAGCAGCCCGGTACGCCCTATTCCAGACTACAATGAGCAGTTCTTC

J gene: TRBJ1-2
clone size: once
V gene: TRBV20-1
D gene: .
CDR3 protein: CSARDLREGSYGYTF
CDR3 DNA: TGCAGTGCTAGAGATCTTAGGGAAGGAAGCTATGGCTACACCTTC

J gene: TRBJ2-2
clone size: few
V gene: TRBV5-4
D gene: .
CDR3 protein: CASETPAGELFF
CDR3 DNA: TGTGCCAGTGAGACCCCCGCCGGGGAGCTGTTTTTT

J gene: TRBJ1-5
clone size: .
V gene: TRBV6-1
D gene: .
CDR3 protein: CASIEGPGAMSQPQHF
CDR3 DNA: TGTGCCAGCATTGAGGGGCCGGGGGCGATGAGTCAGCCCCAGCATTTT

J gene: TRBJ2-6
clone size: .
V gene: TRBV29-1
D gene: TRBD1
CDR3 protein: CSVVDRAGFGANVLTF
CDR3 DNA: TGCAGCGTTGTTGACAGGGCAGGTTTCGGGGCCAACGTCCTGACTTTC

J gene: TRBJ2-1
clone size: few
V gene: TRBV7-9
D gene: .
CDR3 protein: CASSPRGPDKQFF
CDR3 DNA: TGTGCCAGCAGCCCCCGGGGCCCCGACAAGCAGTTCTTC

J gene: TRBJ2-3
clone size: few
V gene: TRBV20-1
D gene: .
CDR3 protein: CSARGTIEITDTQYF
CDR3 DNA: TGCAGTGCTAGGGGGACCATAGAAATTACAGATACGCAGTATTTT

J gene: TRBJ2-2
clone size: few
V gene: TRBV7-9
D gene: .
CDR3 protein: CASSWTAINTGELFF
CDR3 DNA: TGTGCCAGCAGCTGGACAGCCATTAACACCGGGGAGCTGTTTTTT

J gene: TRBJ2-1
clone size: .
V gene: TRBV20-1
D gene: .
CDR3 protein: CSETGGPRYNEQFF
CDR3 DNA: TGCAGTGAAACGGGGGGCCCCAGGTACAATGAGCAGTTCTTC

J gene: TRBJ2-3
clone size: few
V gene: TRBV7-9
D gene: TRBD1
CDR3 protein: CASSRLRTGGTDTQYF
CDR3 DNA: TGTGCCAGCAGCAGACTCAGGACAGGTGGGACAGATACGCAGTATTTT

J gene: TRBJ2-7
clone size: many
V gene: TRBV6-1
D gene: .
CDR3 protein: CASSSLLTVTYEQYF
CDR3 DNA: TGTGCCAGCAGTTCCCTCCTGACAGTGACCTACGAGCAGTACTTC

J gene: TRBJ1-6
clone size: .
V gene: TRBV2
D gene: .
CDR3 protein: CASSEERSPLHF
CDR3 DNA: TGTGCCAGCAGTGAAGAGAGGTCACCCCTCCACTTT

J gene: TRBJ2-1
clone size: .
V gene: TRBV12-3/TRBV12-4
D gene: TRBD1
CDR3 protein: CADTPRDRKFNEQFF
CDR3 DNA: TGTGCTGATACTCCCCGGGACAGAAAATTCAATGAGCAGTTCTTC

J gene: TRBJ2-1
clone size: .
V gene: TRBV20-1
D gene: .
CDR3 protein: CSWMPDSYNEQFF
CDR3 DNA: TGCAGTTGGATGCCTGACTCCTACAATGAGCAGTTCTTC

J gene: TRBJ2-1
clone size: .
V gene: TRBV19
D gene: .
CDR3 protein: CASFFDRPSYNEQFF
CDR3 DNA: TGTGCCAGCTTTTTCGACAGGCCCTCCTACAATGAGCAGTTCTTC

J gene: TRBJ1-2
clone size: many
V gene: TRBV4-2
D gene: TRBD1
CDR3 protein: CASNGPDRGLDGYTF
CDR3 DNA: TGTGCCAGCAACGGCCCTGACAGGGGGCTGGATGGCTACACCTTC

J gene: TRBJ1-5
clone size: .
V gene: TRBV4-1
D gene: .
CDR3 protein: CASSQDGRRGEPQHF
CDR3 DNA: TGCGCCAGCAGCCAAGACGGACGGCGAGGGGAGCCCCAGCATTTT

J gene: TRBJ2-1
clone size: .
V gene: TRBV19
D gene: .
CDR3 protein: CASSMDGGFVNEQFF
CDR3 DNA: TGTGCCAGTAGTATGGACGGGGGATTTGTGAATGAGCAGTTCTTC

J gene: TRBJ1-1
clone size: few
V gene: TRBV12-3/TRBV12-4
D gene: .
CDR3 protein: CASSYGRSTEAFF
CDR3 DNA: TGTGCCAGCAGTTATGGACGGTCCACTGAAGCTTTCTTT

J gene: TRBJ1-1
clone size: .
V gene: TRBV7-9
D gene: TRBD1
CDR3 protein: CASSFWGDRNTEAFF
CDR3 DNA: TGTGCCAGCAGCTTTTGGGGGGACAGGAACACTGAAGCTTTCTTT

J gene: TRBJ1-5
clone size: .
V gene: TRBV19
D gene: .
CDR3 protein: CASSEGGSGQPQHF
CDR3 DNA: TGTGCCAGTAGCGAAGGGGGGTCTGGTCAGCCCCAGCATTTT

J gene: TRBJ2-1
clone size: few
V gene: TRBV19
D gene: .
CDR3 protein: CASSIEWEPQGGEQFF
CDR3 DNA: TGTGCCAGTAGTATAGAGTGGGAGCCCCAGGGAGGTGAGCAGTTCTTC

J gene: TRBJ1-4
clone size: .
V gene: TRBV20-1
D gene: .
CDR3 protein: CSARDTGNRVTLTNEKLFF
CDR3 DNA: TGCAGTGCTAGAGACACTGGGAACAGGGTAACTTTAACTAATGAAAAACTGTTTTTT

J gene: TRBJ2-2
clone size: .
V gene: TRBV12-5
D gene: TRBD1
CDR3 protein: CASGLPWTGGVELFF
CDR3 DNA: TGTGCTAGTGGTTTACCCTGGACAGGGGGAGTGGAGCTGTTTTTT

J gene: TRBJ2-5
clone size: few
V gene: TRBV7-8
D gene: .
CDR3 protein: CASRHRDIQETQYF
CDR3 DNA: TGTGCCAGCAGACACAGGGATATCCAAGAGACCCAGTACTTC

J gene: TRBJ2-1
clone size: .
V gene: TRBV11-2
D gene: TRBD2
CDR3 protein: CASSLRRGAYNEQFF
CDR3 DNA: TGTGCCAGCAGCTTAAGACGGGGGGCCTACAATGAGCAGTTCTTC

J gene: TRBJ2-1
clone size: .
V gene: TRBV24-1
D gene: .
CDR3 protein: CATRSGTLQFF
CDR3 DNA: TGTGCCACCAGATCCGGGACACTGCAGTTCTTC

J gene: TRBJ1-1
clone size: .
V gene: TRBV7-9
D gene: .
CDR3 protein: CASSLARDRREAFF
CDR3 DNA: TGTGCCAGCAGCTTAGCCCGGGACCGTCGCGAAGCTTTCTTT